A single sample gave rise to the 15 T cell receptor beta chains below, sequenced in a study of cytomegalovirus exposure and HLA in healthy donors. In the PCR, 60 Vbeta and 13 Jbeta primers were used. The data were produced by immunoSEQ multiplex PCR, yet TCRdb's version contains in-frame clones alone and is incomplete. The repertoire holds 150,000 to 200,000 clones, with roughly 85% as singletons. Sample: PBMCs. These receptors were obtained from a woman between 35 and 50 years old in good health and CMV-seronegative.

The chain joins TRBV27 to TRBJ2-5, with D possibly matching TRBD2 (6 bases). The CDR3 runs 15 residues. The germline V and J ends were trimmed by 2 bases and 3 bases, with 13 bases remaining between them. Germline V gene data show CDR1 as MNHEY and CDR2 as SMNVEV (reference sequence). As DNA, the CDR3 is TGTGCCAGCAGTTTAACGTTTCCGGGGGAAGAGACCCAGTACTTC. Protein sequence: CASSLTFPGEETQYF.

The chain links TRBV2 to TRBJ1-5, with D unresolved. Looked up from germline, CDR1 is SNHLY and CDR2 is FYNNEI. Trimming pared 8 bases from V and 7 bases from J, leaving 18 bases between. This CDR3 is built from 14 residues. This CDR3 is CASHIGPRGQPQHF. For the CDR3, the DNA is TGTGCCAGCCACATAGGCCCCCGGGGACAGCCCCAGCATTTT.

CDR3 amino acids: CASQSGTGAYEQYF. The CDR3 nucleotides read TGTGCCAGCCAAAGCGGGACTGGGGCCTACGAGCAGTACTTC. The rearrangement joins TRBV6-5 to TRBJ2-7, with TRBD2 identical over 7 bases. Trimming cost V 8 bases and J 2 bases; bases outside gene matches: 9. The CDR3 loop spans 14 amino acids. Germline V gene lookup returns CDR1 MNHEY and CDR2 SVGAGI.

This clone was seen more than once but under ten times. The V and J genes are TRBV6-6 and TRBJ1-4, with TRBD1 as a possible D gene (6 bases). Germline-derived CDR1 and CDR2 are MNHNY and SVGAGI (reference sequence). The CDR3 has 12 residues. The V and J ends lost 5 bases and 8 bases respectively, with 9 bases between them. The DNA for the CDR3 is TGTGCCAGCAGTACAGGGCCCGAAAAACTGTTTTTT. Translation gives CASSTGPEKLFF.

This clone has only a few counts. The chain carries TRBV5-6 and TRBJ1-2; TRBD1 is a possible D gene (5 bases). The CDR3 length is 16 residues. Trimming cost V 0 bases and J 1 base, with 13 bases left between them. The germline CDR1 and CDR2 sequences are SGHDT and YYEEEE. CDR3 sequence: CASSLVLDSRNYGYTF. The CDR3, as DNA: TGTGCCAGCAGCTTGGTATTAGACAGTCGTAACTATGGCTACACCTTC.

This sequence joins TRBV7-5 and TRBJ1-1; the listed D gene, TRBD1, was not tested against the DNA. TRBV7-5 is shown as a pseudogene. The CDR3 consists of 14 residues. The DNA of the CDR3 is TGTGCCAGCAATTGGGACAGGGATCACAGGGAAGCTTTCTTT. Encoded protein: CASNWDRDHREAFF.

This chain links TRBV7-2 with TRBJ1-5; no clear D gene. Germline CDR1 and CDR2: SGHTA and FQGNSA. CDR3 size: 14 residues. Trimming stripped 1 base from V and 6 bases from J, with 10 bases between. In DNA form, the CDR3 reads TGTGCCAGCAGCTTAGTGGCAGTTACTCAGCCCCAGCATTTT. Translation gives CASSLVAVTQPQHF.

CDR3 nucleotides: TGCGCCAGCAGTTGGGGCGCGGAAGAGACCCAGTACTTC. It translates to CASSWGAEETQYF. The chain links TRBV5-1 to TRBJ2-5, with TRBD1 as a possible D gene (5 bases). The V end was cut by 5 bases, the J end by 3 bases, with 11 bases between. The CDR3 is made up of 13 amino acids. The V gene's germline CDR1 is SGHRS and CDR2 YFSETQ.

The CDR3 reads CSVQAGVGYTEAFF. The CDR3, as DNA: TGCAGCGTTCAGGCAGGGGTCGGATACACTGAAGCTTTCTTT. The chain employs TRBV29-1 and TRBJ1-1; possible D gene TRBD1, 6 bases. This CDR3 region has 14 residues. Germline V lookup: CDR1 SQVTM, CDR2 ANQGSEA. Trimming took off 5 bases at V and 3 bases at J, with 16 bases between the two ends.

The V and J genes are TRBV6-6 and TRBJ1-2, with TRBD1 matching over 8 bases. Germline values: CDR1 MNHNY, CDR2 SVGAGI (reference sequence). Trimming removed 0 bases from V and 6 bases from J; junction bases left unmatched: 6. This CDR3 has 15 residues. The CDR3 coding sequence is TGTGCCAGCAGTTACTCGAACAGGGGGATCAATGGCTACACCTTC. Its protein product is CASSYSNRGINGYTF.

This rearrangement joins TRBV5-1 to TRBJ1-6; TRBD1 aligns across 7 bases. Germline CDR1 SGHRS, CDR2 YFSETQ. The V segment lost 4 bases and the J segment 3 bases; nucleotides outside the gene matches: 7. The CDR3 contains 16 residues. The CDR3 region has the DNA TGCGCCAGCAGCCCTGCCGGACAGGACTATAATTCACCCCTCCACTTT. The encoded protein is CASSPAGQDYNSPLHF.

The chain is built from TRBV27 and TRBJ1-1, with 8 bases lining up with TRBD1. The CDR3 runs 14 residues. Losses at the gene ends were 4 bases for V and 10 bases for J; bases not matched to a gene: 11. The germline V gene has CDR1 MNHEY and CDR2 SMNVEV (reference sequence). In DNA form, the CDR3 reads TGTGCCAGCAGTTCGTGGGGCAAAACAGGGGGAGCTTTCTTT. It yields the protein CASSSWGKTGGAFF.

The chain has TRBV6-1 and TRBJ1-1, with 11 bases fitting TRBD1. J was trimmed by 7 bases and V by 6 bases; bases with no gene match: 4. Germline CDR1 MNHNS, CDR2 SASEGT. There are 13 residues in the CDR3. The CDR3 DNA follows: TGTGCCAGCAGCAAGGACAGGGGGCGTGAAGCTTTCTTT. Protein product: CASSKDRGREAFF.

In DNA, the CDR3 is TGTGCCAGCAGCCCAACGGGACAGCGAAATGAAAAACTGTTTTTT. Its protein product is CASSPTGQRNEKLFF. The chain links TRBV5-4 to TRBJ1-4, with 7 bases aligning to TRBD1. Germline-derived CDR1 and CDR2 are SGHNT and YYREEE (reference sequence). This CDR3 is 15 amino acids long. V gave up 4 bases and J gave up 5 bases; unmatched junction bases: 8.

With respect to this clone: The same CDR3 can be traced to other DNA sequences in this sample. The chain carries TRBV5-6 and TRBJ2-5, with TRBD2 as a possible D gene (6 bases). Germline V gene sequence: CDR1 SGHDT, CDR2 YYEEEE. The CDR3 extends over 14 amino acids. The V end was cut by 2 bases, the J end by 6 bases, with 14 bases between. In nucleotides, the CDR3 is TGTGCCAGCAGCTTTGGAGGAGGGGCGCAGACCCAGTACTTC. This sequence encodes CASSFGGGAQTQYF.